The clone carrying this TCR beta chain occurred a few times. These data originate in a study of memory CD4+ T cells and cytomegalovirus serostatus. Trimming stripped 3 bases from V and 8 bases from J, with 2 bases between. Germline CDR1 is SEHNR and CDR2 is FQNEAQ (reference sequence). This CDR3 contains 10 residues. Assay used: immunoSEQ multiplex PCR; TCRdb lists only in-frame clones, some missing. Here the sample spans about 64,000 clones, around 77% being singletons. The sort gate was single viable CD3+CD4+CD8-CD45RO+ cells for memory CD4+ T cells. The sequenced sample was memory CD4+ T cells from blood. The source is an adult in good health and CMV-seronegative. The chain is built from TRBV7-9 and TRBJ2-1; D unresolved. The CDR3 spells CASSFHEQFF. Written as DNA, the CDR3 is TGTGCCAGCAGCTTCCATGAGCAGTTCTTC.